This passage covers 31 T cell receptor beta chains from one sample sequenced in a study of cytomegalovirus exposure and HLA in healthy donors. The study ran its PCR with 60 Vbeta and 13 Jbeta primers. Clones were sequenced by immunoSEQ multiplex PCR, and TCRdb holds only the in-frame ones, with some missing. The data show 150,000 or so clones, just under 80% seen once. Sequencing was done on a sample of PBMCs. The receptors stem from a woman in her fifties or sixties in good health and CMV-seropositive.

This rearrangement joins TRBV5-1 to TRBJ1-5; D call uncertain. CDR1 and CDR2 from the germline V gene are SGHRS and YFSETQ. V was clipped by 0 bases and J by 5 bases, with 3 bases between them. This CDR3 has 12 amino acids. The CDR3 nucleotides are TGCGCCAGCAGCTTGGAGCATCAGCCCCAGCATTTT. It specifies CASSLEHQPQHF.

This chain joins TRBV28 and TRBJ1-5; 9 bases agree with TRBD1. Germline trimming cut 7 bases from V and 3 bases from J; bases unmatched to any gene: 7. Germline V gene sequence: CDR1 MDHEN, CDR2 SYDVKM. The CDR3 runs 15 residues. In DNA, the CDR3 is TGTGCCAGCACCTCAGGACAGGGGCACAATCAGCCCCAGCATTTT. Translating it yields CASTSGQGHNQPQHF.

Turning to this clone: This CDR3 is also generated by other DNA sequences in the sample. This chain connects TRBV12-5 to TRBJ2-2, with 7 bases lining up with TRBD1. Germline lookup yields CDR1 LGHNT and CDR2 FRNRAP. The junction had 17 bases not matched to a gene; V was cut back by 0 bases and J by 1 base. The CDR3 has 21 amino acids. The CDR3 is CASGLVPQVSGTDENTGELFF. In DNA form, the CDR3 reads TGTGCTAGTGGTTTGGTGCCGCAGGTTTCCGGGACAGATGAGAACACCGGGGAGCTGTTTTTT. Based on the CDR3 plus reference TRBV12-5 and TRBJ2-2, the full variable domain is DARVTQTPRHKVTEMGQEVTMRCQPILGHNTVFWYRQTMMQGLELLAYFRNRAPLDDSGMPKDRFSAEMPDATLATLKIQPSEPRDSAVYFCASGLVPQVSGTDENTGELFFGEGSRLTVL.

This clone was seen a single time. The gene calls are TRBV9 and TRBJ1-3, with 7 nucleotides matching TRBD1. The V segment lost 4 bases and the J segment 2 bases; nucleotides outside the gene matches: 6. CDR3 size: 15 residues. Germline V CDR1 and CDR2: SGDLS, YYNGEE. DNA for the CDR3: TGTGCCAGCAGCAATACCGACAGGGCTGGAAACACCATATATTTT. It codes for CASSNTDRAGNTIYF. The full variable domain, completed using reference TRBV9 and TRBJ1-3, is DSGVTQTPKHLITATGQRVTLRCSPRSGDLSVYWYQQSLDQGLQFLIQYYNGEERAKGNILERFSAQQFPDLHSELNLSSLELGDSALYFCASSNTDRAGNTIYFGEGSWLTVV.

This sequence joins TRBV2 and TRBJ2-1, with unresolved D. Germline loops: CDR1 SNHLY, CDR2 FYNNEI. Trimming removed 6 bases at V and 5 bases at J, with 11 bases between. There are 13 residues in the CDR3. The CDR3 DNA is TGTGCCAGCAGGTGGCCGCCCGACAATGAGCAGTTCTTC. Protein product: CASRWPPDNEQFF. Drawing the rest from reference TRBV2 and TRBJ2-1, the complete variable domain is EPEVTQTPSHQVTQMGQEVILRCVPISNHLYFYWYRQILGQKVEFLVSFYNNEISEKSEIFDDQFSVERPDGSNFTLKIRSTKLEDSAMYFCASRWPPDNEQFFGPGTRLTVL.

V and J are TRBV27 and TRBJ2-7; D is undetermined. This CDR3 spans 13 amino acids. Deletions cut 7 bases from V and 2 bases from J, with 12 bases between. Per the germline V gene, CDR1 is MNHEY and CDR2 is SMNVEV (reference sequence). The CDR3 DNA is TGTGCCAGCAATAATGCGAGGACCTACGAGCAGTACTTC. Encoded protein: CASNNARTYEQYF.

This clone was counted between two and nine times. CDR3 DNA: TGTGCCAGCAGCCAAGATGACGGGGGAGGATCCTACGAGCAGTACTTC. Its translation: CASSQDDGGGSYEQYF. This chain joins TRBV4-2 and TRBJ2-7, with a weak D call TRBD2 (6 bases). The CDR3 loop spans 16 amino acids. CDR1 LGHNA and CDR2 YNFKEQ come from the germline V gene. Trimming pared 0 bases from V and 1 base from J, leaving 13 bases between.

The chain uses TRBV11-2 and TRBJ2-1; D is possibly TRBD2 (5 bases). V was pared by 2 bases and J by 7 bases, with 12 bases between. Germline V gene lookup returns CDR1 SGHAT and CDR2 FQNNGV. The CDR3 is 14 amino acids. CDR3 bases: TGTGCCAGCAGCTTAAAGGCGCCGGGGAATGAGCAGTTCTTC. Translated, it gives CASSLKAPGNEQFF.

V is TRBV4-1 and J is TRBJ2-3; unclear D gene. V lost 0 bases and J 4 bases, leaving 8 bases between the germline ends. The germline V gene encodes CDR1 MGHRA and CDR2 YSYEKL. The CDR3 is 14 residues long. CDR3 nucleotides: TGCGCCAGCAGCCAAGAACAGTACGCAGATACGCAGTATTTT. As protein: CASSQEQYADTQYF.

The chain uses TRBV7-2 and TRBJ2-7; TRBD1 aligns across 11 bases. The CDR3 sequence is 16 residues long. The J segment lost 5 bases and the V segment lost 5 bases, leaving 11 bases of the junction unmatched. Germline CDR1 is SGHTA and CDR2 is FQGNSA. The CDR3 DNA is TGTGCCAGCAGCCCCAGGGTGGGGACAGGGGGTAACGAGCAGTACTTC. It specifies CASSPRVGTGGNEQYF.

This clone was observed a handful of times. The V and J genes are TRBV4-2 and TRBJ2-3, with D unclear. V was trimmed by 1 base and J by 4 bases, leaving 12 bases between them. The CDR3 is 15 amino acids. Germline V gene lookup returns CDR1 LGHNA and CDR2 YNFKEQ. The CDR3: CASSQASDPADTQYF. The CDR3 DNA follows: TGTGCCAGCAGCCAAGCCAGTGATCCCGCAGATACGCAGTATTTT.

The chain carries TRBV2 and TRBJ1-5; no definite D call. CDR1 is SNHLY, CDR2 FYNNEI, per germline. The CDR3 contains 16 residues. Trimming removed 7 bases from V and 0 bases from J, with 16 bases in between. This CDR3 is CASTERLVNSNQPQHF. As DNA, the CDR3 is TGTGCCAGCACCGAACGACTGGTAAATAGCAATCAGCCCCAGCATTTT.

The chain has TRBV2 and TRBJ1-6; no definite D call. The CDR3 sequence is 15 residues long. CDR1 SNHLY and CDR2 FYNNEI come from the germline V gene. V was shortened by 4 bases and J by 6 bases, with 13 bases between the two germline ends. This CDR3 is CASSGGSEVNSPLHF. CDR3 nucleotide sequence: TGTGCCAGCAGTGGTGGCAGTGAAGTTAATTCACCCCTCCACTTT.

This chain links TRBV9 with TRBJ2-3; the D gene is possibly TRBD2 (5 bases). Germline values: CDR1 SGDLS, CDR2 YYNGEE. Deletions cut 6 bases from V and 6 bases from J, with 20 bases between. This CDR3 region has 15 residues. The CDR3 coding sequence is TGTGCCAGCAACAATGGACTCCCACACAGTGATACGCAGTATTTT. Residues: CASNNGLPHSDTQYF.

The chain carries TRBV7-2 and TRBJ2-1; tentatively, D is TRBD2 (6 bases). V dropped 2 bases and J dropped 6 bases, with 14 bases sitting between them. Germline V gene sequence: CDR1 SGHTA, CDR2 FQGNSA. The CDR3 is made up of 15 amino acids. DNA for the CDR3: TGTGCCAGCAGCTTAACACTAGCTTCATCCAATGAGCAGTTCTTC. Amino acids: CASSLTLASSNEQFF.

The chain links TRBV4-3 to TRBJ2-1; the D is unclear. CDR1 is LGHNA, CDR2 YSLEER, per germline. This CDR3 region has 13 residues. V shed 3 bases and J shed 4 bases, with 7 bases lying between them. As DNA, the CDR3 is TGCGCCAGCAGCCAGACAATTTACAATGAGCAGTTCTTC. This translates into CASSQTIYNEQFF.

This clone turned up a few times. V is TRBV19 and J is TRBJ2-2, with TRBD1 as a possible D gene (6 bases). The CDR3 has 16 amino acids. Germline assignment: CDR1 LNHDA and CDR2 SQIVND (reference sequence). V shed 5 bases and J shed 2 bases, with 15 bases lying between them. The CDR3 spells CASSLRGTFNTGELFF. DNA for the CDR3: TGTGCCAGTAGTCTTCGAGGGACATTTAACACCGGGGAGCTGTTTTTT.

This sequence joins TRBV11-2 and TRBJ2-7; TRBD2 might be the D (5 bases). The V end was cut by 0 bases, the J end by 7 bases, with 13 bases between. Germline loops: CDR1 SGHAT, CDR2 FQNNGV. This CDR3 has 14 residues. The CDR3 DNA reads TGTGCCAGCAGCTTAGATAAAGGAGGCAGGGAGCAGTACTTC. As protein: CASSLDKGGREQYF.

This clone has a single count. The chain combines TRBV19 with TRBJ2-5; a weak D match, TRBD1 (5 bases). The J call may be in error: the DNA end matches TRBJ2-7 better. The CDR3 covers 14 residues. Germline CDR1 reads LNHDA; CDR2 reads SQIVND (reference sequence). The CDR3 region has the DNA TGTGCCAGTAGTTTCGCCGACAGCCCCTACGAGCAGTACTTC. Its protein is CASSFADSPYEQYF.

In this sample, this clone turned up a few times. This CDR3 is also generated by other DNA sequences in the sample. The J gene is TRBJ1-5, the V gene TRBV27; tentatively, D is TRBD1 (6 bases). V was trimmed by 3 bases and J by 1 base, leaving 10 bases between them. This CDR3 spans 15 amino acids. Germline CDR1 and CDR2: MNHEY and SMNVEV (reference sequence). This chain's CDR3 is CASSLGGGSNQPQHF. The CDR3 bases are TGTGCCAGCAGTTTGGGAGGGGGAAGCAATCAGCCCCAGCATTTT.

This chain uses TRBV5-4 with TRBJ2-7; 10 bases are a match to TRBD2. V was pared by 2 bases and J by 3 bases, with 5 bases of the junction left unmatched. CDR3 length: 15 residues. Looked up from germline, CDR1 is SGHNT and CDR2 is YYREEE (reference sequence). CDR3: CASSLGLAENYEQYF. CDR3 DNA: TGTGCCAGCAGCTTAGGACTAGCGGAGAACTACGAGCAGTACTTC.

This clone appeared once. The CDR3: CATGTGNSVAKNIQYF. The CDR3 DNA reads as TGTGCCACCGGCACAGGGAACTCCGTAGCCAAAAACATTCAGTACTTC. The chain carries TRBV2 and TRBJ2-4; D is possibly TRBD1 (6 bases). There are 16 residues in the CDR3. V was pared by 10 bases and J by 0 bases, with 19 bases between. Germline CDR1 is SNHLY and CDR2 is FYNNEI.

This chain connects TRBV4-2 to TRBJ2-1; 10 bases align to TRBD2. The J segment lost 0 bases and the V segment lost 1 base, leaving 6 bases of the junction unmatched. The CDR3 covers 18 residues. The germline CDR1 and CDR2 sequences are LGHNA and YNFKEQ. The CDR3 spells CASSQGLAGLSSYNEQFF. The CDR3 DNA reads TGTGCCAGCAGCCAAGGACTAGCGGGCTTGAGCTCCTACAATGAGCAGTTCTTC.

This sequence joins TRBV9 and TRBJ2-3; 9 bases are shared with TRBD2. Germline V gene sequence: CDR1 SGDLS, CDR2 YYNGEE. The CDR3 sequence is 15 residues long. Unmatched junction bases numbered 2, after V lost 1 base and J lost 2 bases. CDR3 DNA: TGTGCCAGCAGCGTAACTAGCGGGTCCACAGATACGCAGTATTTT. The encoded protein is CASSVTSGSTDTQYF.

The rearrangement uses TRBV5-4 and TRBJ2-3; the D gene is possibly TRBD1 (6 bases). The CDR3 is 17 residues long. The germline CDR1 and CDR2 sequences are SGHNT and YYREEE (reference sequence). Trimming shortened V by 0 bases and J by 0 bases, and 14 bases separated the two germline ends. The CDR3 sequence is CASSLGVSGTSTDTQYF. CDR3 in DNA: TGTGCCAGCAGCTTGGGTGTTTCGGGGACAAGCACAGATACGCAGTATTTT.

The rearrangement uses TRBV7-2 and TRBJ2-1; TRBD1 agrees at 10 bases. V gave up 0 bases and J gave up 10 bases; unmatched junction bases: 6. The CDR3 sequence is 15 residues long. The germline V gene encodes CDR1 SGHTA and CDR2 FQGNSA. CDR3 sequence (DNA): TGTGCCAGCAGCTTAGCAGGGGGACAGGGGCGGGAGCAGTTCTTC. Protein product: CASSLAGGQGREQFF. Complete variable domain (other parts from reference TRBV7-2 and TRBJ2-1): GAGVSQSPSNKVTEKGKDVELRCDPISGHTALYWYRQSLGQGLEFLIYFQGNSAPDKSGLPSDRFSAERTGGSVSTLTIQRTQQEDSAVYLCASSLAGGQGREQFFGPGTRLTVL.

This chain uses TRBV5-1 with TRBJ2-3, with TRBD2 identical over 7 bases. J lost 2 bases, V lost 0 bases, and 6 bases had no gene match. This CDR3 region has 16 residues. Germline V CDR1 and CDR2: SGHRS, YFSETQ. CDR3 sequence: CASSLVASGATDTQYF. CDR3 bases: TGCGCCAGCAGCTTGGTTGCCAGCGGGGCCACAGATACGCAGTATTTT.

The chain joins TRBV15 to TRBJ1-5; 7 positions match TRBD1. Germline values: CDR1 LNHNV, CDR2 YYDKDF (reference sequence). V dropped 0 bases and J dropped 3; count of bases not matched to a gene: 11. The CDR3 loop spans 18 amino acids. CDR3 region: CATSRDRLQTGLNQPQHF. CDR3 DNA sequence: TGTGCCACCAGCAGAGATCGACTCCAGACAGGGCTCAATCAGCCCCAGCATTTT.

This chain uses TRBV11-1 with TRBJ2-3, with TRBD1 matching over 9 bases. CDR3 size: 16 residues. Looked up from germline, CDR1 is SGHAT and CDR2 is FQDESV (reference sequence). V was pared by 5 bases and J by 4 bases, with 10 bases of the junction left unmatched. The CDR3 sequence is CASSRDRAYQADTQYF. The CDR3 region has the DNA TGTGCCAGCAGCCGGGACAGGGCATATCAAGCAGATACGCAGTATTTT.

The V and J genes are TRBV7-8 and TRBJ2-1, with D perhaps TRBD1 (6 bases). This CDR3 has 13 residues. CDR1 SGHVS and CDR2 FQNEAQ come from the germline V gene. With 0 bases removed from V and 6 bases from J, the gap between germline ends came to 6 bases. CDR3: CASSLAGANEQFF. CDR3 in DNA: TGTGCCAGCAGCTTAGCGGGGGCCAATGAGCAGTTCTTC.

This sequence joins TRBV6-1 and TRBJ1-1; 8 bases line up with TRBD1. Germline assignment: CDR1 MNHNS and CDR2 SASEGT. V shed 5 bases and J 7 bases; nucleotides not matched to a gene: 3. The CDR3 totals 12 residues. The CDR3 DNA reads as TGTGCCAGCAGTCTCACAGGGGGTGAAGCTTTCTTT. Residues: CASSLTGGEAFF.